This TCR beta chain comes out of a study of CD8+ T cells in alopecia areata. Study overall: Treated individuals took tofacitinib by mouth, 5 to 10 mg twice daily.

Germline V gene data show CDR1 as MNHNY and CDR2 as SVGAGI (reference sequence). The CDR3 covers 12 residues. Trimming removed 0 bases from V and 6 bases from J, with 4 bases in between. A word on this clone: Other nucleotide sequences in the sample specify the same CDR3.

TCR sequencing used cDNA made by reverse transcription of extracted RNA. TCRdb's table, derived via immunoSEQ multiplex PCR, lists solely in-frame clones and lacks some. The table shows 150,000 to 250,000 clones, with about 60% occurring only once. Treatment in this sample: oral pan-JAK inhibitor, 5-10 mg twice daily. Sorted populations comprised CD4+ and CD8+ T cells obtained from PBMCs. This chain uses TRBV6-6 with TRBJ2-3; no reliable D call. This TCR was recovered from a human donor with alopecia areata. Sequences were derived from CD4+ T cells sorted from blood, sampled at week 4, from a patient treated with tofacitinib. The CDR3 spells CASSYSGDTQYF. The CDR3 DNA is TGTGCCAGCAGTTACTCCGGGGATACGCAGTATTTT.